Listed below are T cell receptor beta chains from one sample, sequenced in a study of shared clonotypes between healthy human individuals. TCRdb's table, derived via immunoSEQ multiplex PCR, lists solely in-frame clones and lacks some. The sample carries under 600,000 clones, about 75% recorded once. The material sequenced was PBMCs. These receptors came from a woman aged 40 to 50 in good health. Some clones in this sample may be carry-over from other donors' samples. The CDR3 runs from the conserved cysteine through the conserved F or W. A D gene is named only where the DNA matches it firmly. A clone size is listed for some rows: how often the clone was seen (once, few, many), or a class if it is expanded.

>TRBV6-1|-|TRBD1|TRBJ2-7
TGTGCCAGCAGTGAAGTTCGACAGGGGGTTGCCTACGAGCAGTACTTC
CASSEVRQGVAYEQYF
>TRBV18|-|-|TRBJ2-2
TGTGCCAGCTCACCACGGACTTTGAACACCGGGGAGCTGTTTTTT
CASSPRTLNTGELFF
>TRBV19|-|-|TRBJ1-5
TGTGCCAGTAGTATTTCAACCGGAGCGCCCCAGCATTTT
CASSISTGAPQHF
>TRBV28|-|TRBD2|TRBJ2-4
TGTGCCAGCAGTTTATTTAGGGCTAGCGGGAGTCGAAACATTCAGTACTTC
CASSLFRASGSRNIQYF
>TRBV2|once|-|TRBJ2-5
TGTGCCAGCAACCCGGGAGTACAAGAGACCCAGTACTTC
CASNPGVQETQYF
>TRBV5-1|-|-|TRBJ2-7
TGCGCCAGCAGCTTAAGCGGTTGGGCTGGAGAGCAGTACTTC
CASSLSGWAGEQYF
>TRBV4-1|once|TRBD1|TRBJ1-2
TGCGCCAGCAGCCAAGCTGGAGGACAGGGTGGAGGCTACACCTTC
CASSQAGGQGGGYTF
>TRBV28|-|TRBD1|TRBJ2-7
TGTGCCAGCGCAGATGCAGGGACAGGGATACACGAGCAGTACTTC
CASADAGTGIHEQYF
>TRBV7-9|-|TRBD2|TRBJ2-5
TGTGCCAGCAGCCCTGGCTGGGGGGGGGAGACCCAGTACTTC
CASSPGWGGETQYF
>TRBV28|-|-|TRBJ1-2
TGTGCCAGCAGGGGCGGGGAGGGCAGTAGGAAGTATGGCTACACCTTC
CASRGGEGSRKYGYTF
>TRBV7-7|many|TRBD1|TRBJ2-7
TGTGCCAGCAGGTGGACAGGGGTACGGAAAGGGTATAACTACGAGCAGTACTTC
CASRWTGVRKGYNYEQYF
>TRBV11-3|-|-|TRBJ2-5
TGTGCCAGCAGCACCGGACTCGCCTCGGAGACCCAGTACTTC
CASSTGLASETQYF
>TRBV7-2|-|TRBD2|TRBJ2-1
TGTGCCAGCAGCTTAGTTCCTAGCGGGAGGTCCCTGTTCTTC
CASSLVPSGRSLFF
>TRBV10-2|few|TRBD1|TRBJ2-2
TGCGCCAGCAGTGAGTTGAGACAGGGGATCGGCGGGGAGCTGTTTTTT
CASSELRQGIGGELFF
>TRBV19|-|-|TRBJ2-7
TGTGCCAGTAGTATCGGGGGCCGGTCGATGGCCTACGAGCAGTACTTC
CASSIGGRSMAYEQYF
>TRBV7-2|once|TRBD1|TRBJ2-1
TGTGCCAGCAGCTTAGTTGGGACAGGGAACAATGAGCAGTTCTTC
CASSLVGTGNNEQFF
>TRBV9|many|-|TRBJ2-3
TGTGCCAGCAGCGTATCCATCAGTTCCGATACGCAGTATTTT
CASSVSISSDTQYF
>TRBV9|-|-|TRBJ2-5
TGTGCCAGCAGCGTAGGCGGTACCCAAGAGACCCAGTACTTC
CASSVGGTQETQYF
>TRBV7-8|-|-|TRBJ1-5
TGTGCCAGCAGCTTCGGCAATCAGCCCCAGCATTTT
CASSFGNQPQHF
>TRBV10-3|few|TRBD2|TRBJ2-1
TGTGCCACGACTAGCGGAACCTACAATGAGCAGTTCTTC
CATTSGTYNEQFF
>TRBV7-3|-|-|TRBJ1-2
TGTGCCAGCAGCTTAATGGGTACCTCTGGCTACACCTTC
CASSLMGTSGYTF
>TRBV11-2|-|-|TRBJ2-1
TGTGCCAGCAGCTTAGATCGGCACAATGAGCAGTTCTTC
CASSLDRHNEQFF
>TRBV18|-|TRBD1|TRBJ2-7
TGTGCCAGCTCACCATTCGAACCCGGGACAGGGGCCTACGAGCAGTACTTC
CASSPFEPGTGAYEQYF
>TRBV7-8|-|-|TRBJ2-5
TGTGCCAGCAGTTCAGGGGCCTCGGAGACCCAGTACTTC
CASSSGASETQYF
>TRBV6-1|-|-|TRBJ1-1
TGTGCCGCCGGAGGGCAGATGAACACTGAAGCTTTCTTT
CAAGGQMNTEAFF
>TRBV11-2|-|-|TRBJ2-2
TGTGCCAGCAGCTACACCGGGGAGCTGTTTTTT
CASSYTGELFF
>TRBV28|-|-|TRBJ1-1
TGTGCCAGCAGCCCCGGGGGGTTTCAGGGGAACACTGAAGCTTTCTTT
CASSPGGFQGNTEAFF
>TRBV11-2|-|-|TRBJ2-6
TGTGCCAGCAGCTTGACAGGCTCTGGGGCCAACGTCCTGACTTTC
CASSLTGSGANVLTF
>TRBV4-1|-|TRBD1|TRBJ2-7
TGCGCCAGCAGCCAAGGACTGAGGGACAGGGGATATTACGAGCAGTACTTC
CASSQGLRDRGYYEQYF
>TRBV5-1|-|TRBD2|TRBJ2-1
TGCGCCAGCAGCACACGACTAGCGGGAGAGATAGAGCAGTTCTTC
CASSTRLAGEIEQFF
>TRBV15|-|-|TRBJ2-1
TGTGCCACCAGCAAGCACGGCGACAGCTCCTACAATGAGCAGTTCTTC
CATSKHGDSSYNEQFF
>TRBV30|-|-|TRBJ2-3
TGTGCCTGGAGTGTAGGGCGGAGCCGGTCAGATACGCAGTATTTT
CAWSVGRSRSDTQYF
>TRBV27|once|TRBD2|TRBJ2-7
TGTGCCAGCAGTTCCTCTAGCGGGAGCAGGTACGAGCAGTACTTC
CASSSSSGSRYEQYF
>TRBV5-6|-|-|TRBJ1-5
TGTGCCAGCAGCCGGGGGAGGGATCAGCCCCAGCATTTT
CASSRGRDQPQHF
>TRBV4-1|-|TRBD2|TRBJ2-1
TGCGCCAGCAGCCCCCGGGTAGCGGGAGGTGGATGGTCCTACAATGAGCAGTTCTTC
CASSPRVAGGGWSYNEQFF
>TRBV6-6|-|-|TRBJ2-1
TGTGCCAGCTGGAACAGGATCAATGAGCAGTTCTTC
CASWNRINEQFF
>TRBV27|-|-|TRBJ1-2
TGTGCCAGCAGTTTAAGATGGACCGCTAACTATGGCTACACCTTC
CASSLRWTANYGYTF
>TRBV18|-|TRBD2|TRBJ2-1
TGTGCCAGCTCACCCGGGAGGGGTGAGCAGTTCTTC
CASSPGRGEQFF
>TRBV2|-|-|TRBJ2-5
TGTGCCAGCACGAGGGGACTCCAAGAGACCCAGTACTTC
CASTRGLQETQYF
>TRBV7-9|-|-|TRBJ2-7
TGTGCCACTGGGGGGTTAACCTCCTACGAGCAGTACTTC
CATGGLTSYEQYF
>TRBV10-2|-|TRBD2|TRBJ2-3
TGCGCCATCTCTAGCGGGAGAGATACGCAGTATTTT
CAISSGRDTQYF
>TRBV2|once|TRBD2|TRBJ2-3
TGTGCCAGCATTCCCCAGGCGGGAGGACCCACAGATACGCAGTATTTT
CASIPQAGGPTDTQYF
>TRBV6-8|-|-|TRBJ1-4
TGTGCCAGCAGTTACAAAGGGGGGCTGGAAAAACTGTTTTTT
CASSYKGGLEKLFF
>TRBV5-1|-|TRBD1|TRBJ2-5
TGCGCCAGCAGCTCCCCACGACAGGGGGCGGGGGAGACCCAGTACTTC
CASSSPRQGAGETQYF
>TRBV2|-|-|TRBJ2-7
TGTGCCAGCAGTGTTGTACAGGGTGTGGACGAGCAGTACTTC
CASSVVQGVDEQYF
>TRBV5-6|-|TRBD2|TRBJ2-7
TGTGCCAGCAGCCCCCTTCGGCCGGGACTAGCGCCACGCTCCTACGAGCAGTACTTC
CASSPLRPGLAPRSYEQYF
>TRBV9|-|TRBD1|TRBJ2-5
TGTGCCAGCAGCGCCAGACAGGGGGCATGGGAGACCCAGTACTTC
CASSARQGAWETQYF
>TRBV19|-|TRBD2|TRBJ2-5
TGTGCCAGTAGTCCGAGACTAGCATCGGAGACCCAGTACTTC
CASSPRLASETQYF
>TRBV19|-|TRBD1|TRBJ1-5
TGTGCCACCGGAACGGACAGGGGGCGCAGCCAAAGCAATCAGCCCCAGCATTTT
CATGTDRGRSQSNQPQHF
>TRBV10-3|-|-|TRBJ2-3
TGTGCCATCAGGGGTAGTCAGACAGGTACCACAGATACGCAGTATTTT
CAIRGSQTGTTDTQYF
>TRBV6-1|-|-|TRBJ2-6
TGTGCCAGCAGGCGAGGCTCTGGGGCCAACGTCCTGACTTTC
CASRRGSGANVLTF
>TRBV6-1|-|TRBD2|TRBJ2-2
TGTGCCAGCAGTGCCTTAGGACTAGCGGGAGGTTCCGGGGAGCTGTTTTTT
CASSALGLAGGSGELFF
>TRBV27|-|TRBD1|TRBJ1-4
TGTGCCAGCACCCGAAATTGGACACCAGGGGGAAGTCGTGAAAAACTGTTTTTT
CASTRNWTPGGSREKLFF
>TRBV30|-|TRBD2|TRBJ2-1
TGTGCCTCCCTGCGGCGGGAGTACAATGAGCAGTTCTTC
CASLRREYNEQFF